One T cell receptor beta chain is described in this entry. This CDR3 has 17 amino acids. The V segment lost 2 bases and the J segment 0 bases; nucleotides outside the gene matches: 5. Per the germline V gene, CDR1 is SGHRS and CDR2 is YFSETQ. This specimen comes from a study of blood T cell repertoires in COVID-19. Profiled with immunoSEQ multiplex PCR; TCRdb holds only in-frame clones, not every one. Among approximately 300,000 clones listed, 80% to 90% were seen once. Sequencing used peripheral blood. The rearrangement links TRBV5-1 to TRBJ1-3; 10 bases are a match to TRBD1. The receptor comes from a woman between 45 and 65 years old with COVID-19, enrolled during active disease. The CDR3 here is CASSFPGTGASGNTIYF. As DNA, the CDR3 is TGCGCCAGCAGCTTCCCCGGGACAGGGGCCTCTGGAAACACCATATATTTT.